This TCR beta chain is drawn from a study of blood T cells in healthy people across ages. Overall study findings and caveats: TCR beta diversity correlated strongly with naive T cell percentage. The long-lived group displayed more naive CD4+ cells, plus higher diversity, than the aged donors did.

Every donor provided roughly 9.1 milliliters of peripheral blood. This CDR3 has 14 residues. The germline V gene encodes CDR1 DFQATT and CDR2 SNEGSKA (reference sequence). V lost 0 bases and J lost 11, with 19 bases in between. PCR was performed a second time for about 7 to 12 cycles using a sample-barcoded 5' primer and a J-beta primer mix. Each cDNA molecule carried a tag from a template-switch adaptor that contained 12 random nucleotides. TCRdb used MiXCR to reprocess the 5' RACE reads, holding one entry per CDR3 protein. The table has some 1.5 million distinct CDR3 sequences, 28% seen once; the top ten hold 7.7%. This clonotype was seen only a few times. Its antigen is unidentified.

Sample: blood. This chain connects TRBV20-1 to TRBJ2-5, with D possibly TRBD2 on 6 matching bases. The origin of this receptor is a woman aged 25-40 years in good health. Written as DNA, the CDR3 is TGCAGTGCTAGAGATCGAGCGGGTTACAATGAGCAGTACTTC. Encoded protein: CSARDRAGYNEQYF.